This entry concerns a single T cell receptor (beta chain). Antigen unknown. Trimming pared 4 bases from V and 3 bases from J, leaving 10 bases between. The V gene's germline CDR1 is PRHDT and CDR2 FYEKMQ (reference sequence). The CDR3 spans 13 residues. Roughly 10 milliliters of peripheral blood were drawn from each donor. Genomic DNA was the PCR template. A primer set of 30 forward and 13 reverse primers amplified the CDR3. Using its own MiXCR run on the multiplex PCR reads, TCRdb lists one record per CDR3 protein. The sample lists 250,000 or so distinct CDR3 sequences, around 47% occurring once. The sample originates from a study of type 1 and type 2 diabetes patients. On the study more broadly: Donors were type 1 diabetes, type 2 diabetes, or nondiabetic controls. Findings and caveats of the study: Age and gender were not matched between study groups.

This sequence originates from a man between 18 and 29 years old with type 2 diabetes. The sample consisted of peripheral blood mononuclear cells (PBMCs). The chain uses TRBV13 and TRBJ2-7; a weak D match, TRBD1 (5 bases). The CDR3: CASSWRTLYEQYF. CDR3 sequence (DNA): TGTGCCAGCAGCTGGCGGACACTCTACGAGCAGTACTTC.